The entry that follows covers one T cell receptor (beta chain) sequence. Its antigen is still unknown. CDR1 and CDR2 from the germline V gene are SEHNR and FQNEAQ (reference sequence). CDR3 length: 12 residues. These data come from a study of monozygotic twins with inflammatory bowel disease. UMIs were attached via template switching, each with a 6-nucleotide sample barcode. TCRdb reprocessed the 5' RACE reads and reports one entry per CDR3 protein, with no DNA. The record lists approximately 100,000 distinct CDR3 sequences, of which the ten most abundant hold approximately 13%. The study, taken as a whole, reports: Repertoire similarity was not found to differ between concordant and discordant twins, possibly from limited power.

Sequencing was performed on blood. This TCR was recovered from a human donor with ulcerative colitis or Crohn's disease, or a healthy co-twin of an affected twin (not recorded which). This chain links TRBV7-9 with TRBJ1-2. The CDR3 protein is CASSLEVGGYTF.